The source of this T cell receptor (beta chain) is a study of cytomegalovirus exposure and HLA in healthy donors. The study's findings and limits: Apart from CMV serostatus, no immune exposure information was available. A prior analysis recorded that most TCR beta V segments were productive about 87% or about 30% of the time.

PCR used 60 Vbeta primers and 13 Jbeta primers. The method was immunoSEQ multiplex PCR; TCRdb's version includes in-frame clones alone and lacks a portion of them. The sample holds fewer than 200,000 clones; about 12% are singletons and the top ten take 7.5% to 10%. This clone was seen only a few times. Its antigen is not identified. The CDR3 runs 15 residues. CDR1 is SGHNT and CDR2 is YYREEE in the germline V gene (reference sequence). Trimming cost V 4 bases and J 2 bases; bases outside gene matches: 7. The sample comprised PBMCs. This TCR was recovered from a man aged 45-65 years in good health and CMV-seropositive. J is TRBJ1-1 and V is TRBV5-4; 8 nucleotides match TRBD1. CDR3 sequence (DNA): TGTGCCAGCAGCCGCCGACAGGGGAGAAACACTGAAGCTTTCTTT. It is translated as CASSRRQGRNTEAFF.